Sequencing of this T cell receptor beta chain was carried out in a study of T cells in Graves' hyperthyroidism and ophthalmopathy. Any patient presenting with uncontrolled infection, other autoimmune disease, pregnancy or lactation was left out. From around 11 ml of fresh peripheral blood, PBMCs were isolated. TCR beta CDR3 region amplification was performed from RNA transcripts. First-round RT-PCR targeting the TCR CDR3 was performed with the HTBI primer set. One entry per CDR3 protein results from TCRdb running MiXCR on the multiplex PCR reads. The sample lists about 380,000 distinct CDR3 sequences; roughly 14% were seen once. From germline, CDR1 is SGDLS and CDR2 YYNGEE. The CDR3 is 14 residues long. Trimming stripped 3 bases from V and 2 bases from J, with 9 bases between. Overall study findings and caveats: The model identified upcoming ophthalmopathy a median approximately six months ahead of onset. Expanded thyroid clonotypes (above 0.001) were mostly also found in blood.

As regards this clonotype: The antigen remains undetermined.

This rearrangement joins TRBV9 to TRBJ2-1; D is unclear. Sequencing was carried out using blood. The receptor comes from a woman aged 25 to 39 with Graves' ophthalmopathy. CDR3 DNA: TGTGCCAGCAGCGGACGAACCCCCTACAATGAGCAGTTCTTC. Protein product: CASSGRTPYNEQFF.